These 22 T cell receptor beta chains came from one sample sequenced in a study of OX40 agonist ivuxolimab in advanced cancers. Profiled with immunoSEQ multiplex PCR; TCRdb holds only in-frame clones, not every one. The sample yields under 20,000 clones, approximately 80% seen once. The sequencing here drew on CD4+ or CD8+ T cells sorted from blood, taken in a trial of the OX40 agonist ivuxolimab. The receptors originated from an adult with an advanced solid tumor such as melanoma, head and neck, liver or kidney cancer.

This clone was counted many times. V and J are TRBV4-3 and TRBJ2-1; possibly TRBD2 for D (6 bases). CDR3 length: 17 residues. Trimming cost V 4 bases and J 1 base, with 17 bases left between them. The germline CDR1 and CDR2 sequences are LGHNA and YSLEER. The CDR3 DNA is TGCGCCAGCAGCCGAGGGTTGGAGGGAGCGTCCTACAATGAGCAGTTCTTC. Its translation is CASSRGLEGASYNEQFF.

The sample holds one count of this clone. The rearrangement uses TRBV5-6 and TRBJ1-3; D possibly corresponds to TRBD1 (5 bases). This CDR3 spans 15 amino acids. CDR1 is SGHDT, CDR2 YYEEEE, per germline. Trimming took 4 bases from V and 0 from J, leaving 11 bases between them. The CDR3 protein is CASSTGSISGNTIYF. CDR3 DNA: TGTGCCAGCAGCACAGGCTCGATCTCTGGAAACACCATATATTTT.

This clone was seen more than once but under ten times. The genes are TRBV29-1 and TRBJ2-3; D unresolved. The CDR3 sequence is 11 residues long. V shed 1 base and J shed 3 bases, with 2 bases lying between them. Germline assignment: CDR1 SQVTM and CDR2 ANQGSEA. CDR3 sequence (DNA): TGCAGCGTTGAAGGGACAGATACGCAGTATTTT. Amino acid sequence: CSVEGTDTQYF.

The chain recombines TRBV7-9 with TRBJ2-7; 11 nucleotides align to TRBD2. The CDR3 length is 14 residues. CDR1 and CDR2 from the germline V gene are SEHNR and FQNEAQ (reference sequence). V dropped 8 bases and J dropped 3; count of bases not matched to a gene: 6. The CDR3 loop is CASSPLAGGYEQYF. For the CDR3, the DNA is TGTGCCAGCTCCCCCCTAGCGGGAGGCTACGAGCAGTACTTC.

The rearrangement joins TRBV10-2 to TRBJ2-3; D might be TRBD2 (5 bases). Germline V gene data show CDR1 as WSHSY and CDR2 as SAAADI. The CDR3 is made up of 17 amino acids. V was trimmed by 0 bases and J by 2 bases, leaving 15 bases between them. In DNA, the CDR3 is TGCGCCAGCAGTGAGTCGAGGGTAGCCACCCTCACAGATACGCAGTATTTT. Translating it yields CASSESRVATLTDTQYF.

The DNA for the CDR3 is TGTGCCACCAGCAGAGATAGGGGTTTCTATGGCTACACCTTC. Translated: CATSRDRGFYGYTF. The J gene is TRBJ1-2, the V gene TRBV15, with D maybe TRBD1 (5 bases). Looked up from germline, CDR1 is LNHNV and CDR2 is YYDKDF (reference sequence). The CDR3 loop spans 14 amino acids. V lost 0 bases and J lost 4, with 9 bases in between.

The chain carries TRBV7-3 and TRBJ2-3; 9 nucleotides match TRBD2. Losses at the gene ends were 7 bases for V and 5 bases for J; bases not matched to a gene: 7. CDR3 length: 14 amino acids. Germline-derived CDR1 and CDR2 are SGHTA and FQGTGA. CDR3 region: CASTAGGRGDTQYF. The CDR3 nucleotides are TGTGCCAGCACCGCGGGAGGGCGAGGAGATACGCAGTATTTT.

CDR3 amino acids: CAIMTTSGGAYEQYF. CDR3 DNA: TGTGCCATCATGACTACTAGCGGGGGGGCCTACGAGCAGTACTTC. The rearrangement uses TRBV10-3 and TRBJ2-7, with 13 nucleotides matching TRBD2. Germline CDR1 reads ENHRY; CDR2 reads SYGVKD. V lost 7 bases, J lost 2 bases, and 5 bases stayed unmatched. The CDR3 contains 15 residues.

This rearrangement joins TRBV27 to TRBJ2-7, with 7 bases that match TRBD1. Germline-derived CDR1 and CDR2 are MNHEY and SMNVEV (reference sequence). The V gene end was trimmed by 6 bases and the J gene end by 4 bases; junction bases not matched to a gene: 9. CDR3 size: 14 residues. The CDR3 loop is CASRDTGTAYEQYF. The CDR3 coding sequence is TGTGCCAGCAGGGATACCGGGACAGCTTACGAGCAGTACTTC.

This chain uses TRBV7-3 with TRBJ2-5, with 11 bases aligning to TRBD1. The germline CDR1 and CDR2 sequences are SGHTA and FQGTGA. The ends lost 5 bases at V and 5 bases at J; junction bases unmatched: 7. This CDR3 has 15 residues. The CDR3 nucleotides are TGTGCCAGCAGCCGGACAGGGGGCTTGTCGGAGACCCAGTACTTC. This codes for CASSRTGGLSETQYF.

The V call is TRBV12-5, the J call TRBJ1-4; 9 positions agree with TRBD1. Unmatched junction bases numbered 4, after V lost 0 bases and J lost 5 bases. Per germline, CDR1 LGHNT and CDR2 FRNRAP. The CDR3 is 16 residues long. CDR3 amino acids: CASGLVLGQGNEKLFF. CDR3 in DNA: TGTGCTAGTGGTTTGGTGCTGGGACAGGGAAATGAAAAACTGTTTTTT.

The V gene is TRBV7-2, the J gene TRBJ2-7; 9 bases map to TRBD2. J was trimmed by 4 bases and V by 5 bases; bases with no gene match: 6. The CDR3 length is 14 residues. The germline V gene has CDR1 SGHTA and CDR2 FQGNSA. CDR3 sequence: CASSLSGGLYEQYF. The CDR3 region has the DNA TGTGCCAGCAGCCTTAGCGGGGGACTGTACGAGCAGTACTTC.

This sequence joins TRBV6-1 and TRBJ2-2; D is perhaps TRBD1 (5 bases). Per germline, CDR1 MNHNS and CDR2 SASEGT. V lost 10 bases, J lost 1 base, and 13 bases lay in between. The CDR3 runs 14 residues. The CDR3 reads CATQQDLNTGELFF. CDR3 DNA sequence: TGTGCCACCCAACAGGATCTGAACACCGGGGAGCTGTTTTTT.

V gene TRBV5-4 combines with J gene TRBJ2-3; TRBD2 matches 7 bases. CDR1 and CDR2 (germline): SGHNT, YYREEE (reference sequence). The junction had 3 bases not matched to a gene; V was cut back by 7 bases and J by 1 base. The CDR3 spans 13 residues. The CDR3 loop reads CASRAGGTDTQYF. CDR3 coding DNA: TGTGCCAGCCGGGCGGGGGGCACAGATACGCAGTATTTT.

This clone was counted a few times. This chain links TRBV7-9 with TRBJ1-1; no clear D gene. Trimming left V 5 bases short and J 0 bases short, with 10 bases between. The CDR3 loop spans 14 amino acids. From germline, CDR1 is SEHNR and CDR2 FQNEAQ (reference sequence). CDR3 sequence reads: CASSNRDLNTEAFF. In DNA form, the CDR3 reads TGTGCCAGCAGCAACCGGGATTTGAACACTGAAGCTTTCTTT.

J is TRBJ1-5 and V is TRBV7-8; D is undetermined. The CDR3 spans 15 residues. Germline V gene lookup returns CDR1 SGHVS and CDR2 FQNEAQ. Trimming stripped 2 bases from V and 4 bases from J, with 12 bases between. For the CDR3, the DNA is TGTGCCAGCAGCTTAAGCAGGTCCTCTAATCAGCCCCAGCATTTT. This gives the protein CASSLSRSSNQPQHF. The full variable domain, rest sourced from reference TRBV7-8 and TRBJ1-5, is GAGVSQSPRYKVAKRGQDVALRCDPISGHVSLFWYQQALGQGPEFLTYFQNEAQLDKSGLPSDRFFAERPEGSVSTLKIQRTQQEDSAVYLCASSLSRSSNQPQHFGDGTRLSIL.

The chain has TRBV12-5 and TRBJ2-7; D gene uncertain. Germline V gene lookup returns CDR1 LGHNT and CDR2 FRNRAP. The CDR3 consists of 12 residues. Trimming removed 0 bases at V and 7 bases at J, with 7 bases between. The chain's CDR3 is CASGLVLREQYF. DNA for the CDR3: TGTGCTAGTGGTTTGGTACTGAGAGAGCAGTACTTC. Together with reference TRBV12-5 and TRBJ2-7, the CDR3 gives the full variable domain: DARVTQTPRHKVTEMGQEVTMRCQPILGHNTVFWYRQTMMQGLELLAYFRNRAPLDDSGMPKDRFSAEMPDATLATLKIQPSEPRDSAVYFCASGLVLREQYFGPGTRLTVT.

The V gene is TRBV29-1, the J gene TRBJ1-1; D unresolved. V lost 7 bases and J lost 7, with 10 bases in between. The CDR3 consists of 10 residues. Germline V lookup: CDR1 SQVTM, CDR2 ANQGSEA. Written as DNA, the CDR3 is TGCAGCGCCTACAGTAATGAAGCTTTCTTT. Translation gives CSAYSNEAFF.

To note about this clone: Possible read error: a much larger clone is one base away. This chain joins TRBV9 and TRBJ2-6, with 8 bases fitting TRBD1. This CDR3 spans 18 amino acids. The germline V gene has CDR1 SGDLS and CDR2 YYNGEE. CDR3 coding DNA: TGTGTCAGCAGCGCGACAGGGGCTCCCACGGGTGGGGCCAACGTCCTGACTTTC. Translated: CVSSATGAPTGGANVLTF.

The V gene is TRBV7-6, the J gene TRBJ1-4; no reliable D call. CDR3 length: 15 amino acids. With 2 bases removed from V and 2 bases from J, the gap between germline ends came to 9 bases. Germline values: CDR1 SGHVS, CDR2 FNYEAQ. The CDR3 region is CASSLRSGTNEKLFF. CDR3 in DNA: TGTGCCAGCAGCTTACGGAGTGGCACTAATGAAAAACTGTTTTTT.

J is TRBJ2-7 and V is TRBV4-1; D tentatively fits TRBD1 or TRBD2 (6 bases each). The V end lost 1 base, the J end lost 7 bases, and 17 bases lay between the germline ends. Germline lookup yields CDR1 MGHRA and CDR2 YSYEKL. The CDR3 length is 15 residues. The CDR3 DNA sequence: TGCGCCAGCAGCCAAGTGGGGTCAGGGGCGGGGGAGCAGTACTTC. It codes for CASSQVGSGAGEQYF.

V gene TRBV9 combines with J gene TRBJ2-1; 8 nucleotides align to TRBD2. The germline V gene encodes CDR1 SGDLS and CDR2 YYNGEE. The CDR3 length is 18 residues. V lost 0 bases and J lost 6; bases outside the gene matches: 14. CDR3 sequence (DNA): TGTGCCAGCAGCGTAGCCCCAGATCTTCGGGAGGGGGTCAATGAGCAGTTCTTC. Protein sequence: CASSVAPDLREGVNEQFF.